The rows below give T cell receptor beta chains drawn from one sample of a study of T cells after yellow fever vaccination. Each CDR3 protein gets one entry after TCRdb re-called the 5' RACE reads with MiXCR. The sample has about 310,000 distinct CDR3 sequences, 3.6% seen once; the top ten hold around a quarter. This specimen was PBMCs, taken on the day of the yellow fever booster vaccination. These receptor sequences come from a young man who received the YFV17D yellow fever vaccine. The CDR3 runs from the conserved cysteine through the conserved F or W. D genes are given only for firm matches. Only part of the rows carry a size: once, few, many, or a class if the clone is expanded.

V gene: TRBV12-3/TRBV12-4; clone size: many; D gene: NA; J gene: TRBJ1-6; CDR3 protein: CASSLLGSPLHF; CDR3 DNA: TGTGCCAGCAGTTTATTGGGCTCACCCCTCCACTTT
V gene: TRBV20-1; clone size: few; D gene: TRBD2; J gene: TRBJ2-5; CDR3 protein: CSATRAAGTSLKETQYF; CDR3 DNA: TGCAGTGCTACCAGAGCGGCCGGGACTAGTCTGAAAGAGACCCAGTACTTC
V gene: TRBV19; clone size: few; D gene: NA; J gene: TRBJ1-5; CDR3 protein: CASRNSGARPQHF; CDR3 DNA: TGTGCCAGTAGGAACAGCGGGGCGAGGCCCCAGCATTTT
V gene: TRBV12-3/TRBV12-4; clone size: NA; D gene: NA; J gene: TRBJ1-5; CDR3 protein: CASSPLQGNQPQHF; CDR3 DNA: TGTGCCAGCAGTCCCCTACAGGGAAATCAGCCCCAGCATTTT
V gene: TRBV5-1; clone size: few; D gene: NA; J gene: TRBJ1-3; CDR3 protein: CASSLTAYSGNTIYF; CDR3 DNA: TGCGCCAGCAGCCTGACAGCTTACTCTGGAAACACCATATATTTT
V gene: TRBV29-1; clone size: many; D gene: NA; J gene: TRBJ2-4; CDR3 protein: CSVVGLAKNIQYF; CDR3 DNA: TGCAGCGTTGTCGGACTAGCCAAAAACATTCAGTACTTC
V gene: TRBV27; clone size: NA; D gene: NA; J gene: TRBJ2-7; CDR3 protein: CASRSLGWTDYEQYF; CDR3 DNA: TGTGCCAGCCGCAGTTTGGGTTGGACAGACTACGAGCAGTACTTC
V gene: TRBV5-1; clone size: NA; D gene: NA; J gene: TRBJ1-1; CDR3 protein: CASRTRANTEAFF; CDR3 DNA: TGCGCCAGCCGAACCAGGGCGAACACTGAAGCTTTCTTT
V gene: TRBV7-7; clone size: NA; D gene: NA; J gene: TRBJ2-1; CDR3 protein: CASSLDDRPSGEQFF; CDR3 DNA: TGTGCTAGCAGTTTAGACGACAGGCCTTCGGGTGAGCAGTTCTTC
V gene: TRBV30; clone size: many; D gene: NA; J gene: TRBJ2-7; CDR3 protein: CAWMEVAGPSYEQYF; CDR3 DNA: TGTGCCTGGATGGAGGTGGCGGGGCCCTCCTACGAGCAGTACTTC
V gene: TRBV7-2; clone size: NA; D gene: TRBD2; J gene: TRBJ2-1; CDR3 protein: CASSQRGGISYNEQFF; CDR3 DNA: TGTGCCAGCAGTCAGCGGGGCGGCATATCCTACAATGAGCAGTTCTTC